This T cell receptor beta chain originates from a study of cytomegalovirus exposure and HLA in healthy donors. V was pared by 2 bases and J by 4 bases, with 8 bases between. Germline CDR1 is GTSNPN and CDR2 is SVGIG (reference sequence). CDR3 length: 12 amino acids. The donors comprised healthy bone marrow donors. This clone has only a few counts. Its specificity is not known. Both 60 Vbeta primers and 13 Jbeta primers went into the PCR. Sequenced by immunoSEQ multiplex PCR; TCRdb stores in-frame clones only, minus some. Found here are 99,000 or so clones, 9.5% to 13% of them singletons; the top ten hold under 6.5%. Study-wide results and limits: In vitro checks showed that three CMV-associated chains really do target CMV antigens. Investigators reported about 160 TCR beta chains as tied to cytomegalovirus. TCR beta V- and J-gene trimming, according to a later analysis, was linked to a missense DCLRE1C variant.

The TCR was taken from a man between 35 and 55 years old in good health and CMV-seropositive. The J gene is TRBJ1-2, the V gene TRBV30; no reliable D call. Sequencing was performed on PBMCs. CDR3 DNA: TGTGCCTGGAGTAAAGGAGGCTATGGCTACACCTTC. Encoded protein: CAWSKGGYGYTF.